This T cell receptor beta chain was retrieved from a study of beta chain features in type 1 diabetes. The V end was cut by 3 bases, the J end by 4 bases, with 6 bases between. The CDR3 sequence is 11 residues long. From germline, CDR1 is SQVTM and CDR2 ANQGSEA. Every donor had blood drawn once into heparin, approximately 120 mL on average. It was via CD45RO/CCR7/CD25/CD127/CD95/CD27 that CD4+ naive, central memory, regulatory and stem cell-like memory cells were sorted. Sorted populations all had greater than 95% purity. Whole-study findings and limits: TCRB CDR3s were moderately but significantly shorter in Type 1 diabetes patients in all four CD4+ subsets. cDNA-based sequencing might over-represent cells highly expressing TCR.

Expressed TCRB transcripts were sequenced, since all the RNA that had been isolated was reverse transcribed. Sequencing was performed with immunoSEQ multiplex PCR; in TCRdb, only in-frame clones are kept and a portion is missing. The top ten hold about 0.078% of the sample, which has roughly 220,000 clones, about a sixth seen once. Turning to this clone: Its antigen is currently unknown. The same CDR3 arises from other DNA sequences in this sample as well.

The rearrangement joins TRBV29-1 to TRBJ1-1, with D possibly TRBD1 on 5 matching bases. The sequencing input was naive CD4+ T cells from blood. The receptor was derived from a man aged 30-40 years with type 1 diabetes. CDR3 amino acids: CSVEGGTEAFF. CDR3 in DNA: TGCAGCGTTGAGGGGGGCACTGAAGCTTTCTTT.